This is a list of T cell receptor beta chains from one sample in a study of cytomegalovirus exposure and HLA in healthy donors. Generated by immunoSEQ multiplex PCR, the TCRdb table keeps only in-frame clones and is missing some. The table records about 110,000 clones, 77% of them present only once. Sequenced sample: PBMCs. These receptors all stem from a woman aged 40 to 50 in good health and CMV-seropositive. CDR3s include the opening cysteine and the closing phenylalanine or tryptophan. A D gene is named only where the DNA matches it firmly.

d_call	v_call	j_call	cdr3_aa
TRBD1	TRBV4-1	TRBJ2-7	CASSWDRGNYEQYF
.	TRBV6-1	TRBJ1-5	CASSEGQSNQPQHF
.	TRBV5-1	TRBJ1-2	CASSLVAGNYGYTF
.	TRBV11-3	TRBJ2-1	CASSLLASVSNEQFF
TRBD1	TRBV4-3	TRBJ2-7	CASSTKRDRKSSYEQYF
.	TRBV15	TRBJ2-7	CATSRPGHALEQYF
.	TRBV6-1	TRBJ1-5	CASSEFNRAKDQPQHF
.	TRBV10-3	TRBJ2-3	CAISSGGHDTQYF
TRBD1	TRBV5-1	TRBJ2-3	CASSGDRFSTQYF
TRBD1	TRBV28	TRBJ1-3	CASSNLLQGHWLGNTIYF
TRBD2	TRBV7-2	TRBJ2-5	CASSLASGGPETQYF
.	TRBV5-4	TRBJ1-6	CASSLEGKNSPLHF
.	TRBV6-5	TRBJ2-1	CASSYSQDSNEQFF
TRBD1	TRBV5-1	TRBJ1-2	CASSRGTGDYGYTF
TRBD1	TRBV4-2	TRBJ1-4	CASSQEGQGDEKLFF
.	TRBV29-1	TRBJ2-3	CSDYTWQGGPPDTQYF
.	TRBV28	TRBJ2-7	CASSFAGGEQYF
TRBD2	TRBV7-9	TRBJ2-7	CASSLAASGSGEQYF
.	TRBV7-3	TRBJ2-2	CASSLSGVPGELFF
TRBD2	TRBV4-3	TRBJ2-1	CASSQDFGGALSSYNEQFF
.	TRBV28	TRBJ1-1	CASSQRGKGAEAFF
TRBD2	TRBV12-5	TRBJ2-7	CASGQSGRLYEQYF